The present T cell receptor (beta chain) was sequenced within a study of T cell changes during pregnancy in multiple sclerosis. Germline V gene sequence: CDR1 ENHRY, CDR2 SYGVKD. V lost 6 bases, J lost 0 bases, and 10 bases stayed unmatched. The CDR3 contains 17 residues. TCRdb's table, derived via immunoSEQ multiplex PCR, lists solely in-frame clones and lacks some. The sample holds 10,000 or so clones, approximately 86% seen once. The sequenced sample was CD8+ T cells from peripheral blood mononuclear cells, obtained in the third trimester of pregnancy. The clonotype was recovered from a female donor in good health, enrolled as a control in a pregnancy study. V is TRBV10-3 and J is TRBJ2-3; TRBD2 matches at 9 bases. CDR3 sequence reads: CAISRSGTSSSTDTQYF. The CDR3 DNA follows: TGTGCCATCAGCCGCAGTGGGACTAGCAGTAGCACAGATACGCAGTATTTT.